The text below deals with one TCR beta chain. Its antigen remains unknown. TCRdb re-called the reads through MiXCR, storing one row per CDR3 protein. The table lists approximately 730,000 distinct CDR3 sequences, 25% to 35% of them singletons. The data derive from a study of T cell repertoires in cytomegalovirus infection. In the study overall: CMV infection together with matching HLA type was indicated by public TCR beta signatures.

Findings of the study overall: It was HLA-C-restricted CMV-specific TCR beta clonotypes that dominated the response ex vivo.

Germline CDR1 is SGDLS and CDR2 is YYNGEE. Trimming left V 0 bases short and J 8 bases short, with 11 bases between. This CDR3 region has 13 residues. V usage is TRBV9 and J usage is TRBJ1-2; unclear D gene. Sequences were derived from cultured CD8+ T cells from PBMCs, sampled from culture after CMV antigen stimulation. This TCR was recovered from a human donor in good health (CMV status not recorded). Some clones in this sample may be carry-over from other donors' samples. Here the CDR3 DNA reads TGTGCCAGCAGCGTAGGTCAAGGGAACGGCTACACCTTC. Translation gives CASSVGQGNGYTF.